The sequence of this T cell receptor beta chain was determined in a study of T cell changes during pregnancy in multiple sclerosis. Libraries were prepared by immunoSEQ multiplex PCR; TCRdb keeps only in-frame clonotypes and omits some of them. The sample contains roughly 40,000 clones, roughly 85% of which appear only once. CDR1 is GTSNPN, CDR2 SVGIG, per germline (reference sequence). V gave up 0 bases and J gave up 5 bases, with 19 bases separating them. The CDR3 consists of 16 residues. Sample: CD4+ T cells from peripheral blood mononuclear cells, taken before pregnancy. The TCR originated in a female donor with multiple sclerosis, enrolled in a pregnancy study. The V and J genes are TRBV30 and TRBJ1-2; TRBD1 is a possible D gene (5 bases). The CDR3 sequence is CAWSVRLGGELYGYTF. CDR3 coding DNA: TGTGCCTGGAGTGTACGGTTGGGAGGGGAACTTTATGGCTACACCTTC. Full variable domain (missing parts from reference TRBV30 and TRBJ1-2): SQTIHQWPATLVQPVGSPLSLECTVEGTSNPNLYWYRQAAGRGLQLLFYSVGIGQISSEVPQNLSASRPQDRQFILSSKKLLLSDSGFYLCAWSVRLGGELYGYTFGSGTRLTVV.